The present TCR beta chain was sequenced within a study of long-term antiretroviral therapy in people with HIV. Of note for this clone: Its specificity is not known.

General study points: Researchers lacked any data on ART adherence, viral resistance or therapy changes. Among HIV repertoires, CDR3 length ranges were narrower than those of controls. Blood specimens, gathered between about 2003 and 2017, were possibly obtained under older ART regimens.

The assay, immunoSEQ v3.0, was run at survey level. The protocol was immunoSEQ multiplex PCR, while the TCRdb copy is restricted to in-frame clones and leaves out a portion. The sample lists tens of thousands of clones; more than 60% were seen once. The sequence came from a woman aged 50 to 60 with HIV. The input for sequencing was unsorted PBMCs, taken 3.1 years after starting antiretroviral therapy.

The CDR3 DNA reads as TGTGCCTGGAGCCTCGGAGGGAAACTGTTTTTT. This codes for CAWSLGGKLFF. V is TRBV30 and J is TRBJ1-4; D gene unclear. The CDR3 runs 11 residues. V was clipped by 3 bases and J by 11 bases, with 10 bases between them. The germline V gene encodes CDR1 GTSNPN and CDR2 SVGIG (reference sequence).